This record concerns one T cell receptor beta chain sequence. Antigen: not known. The data were obtained in a study of CD4 T cells in relation to SARS-CoV-2 and coronaviruses. Study-wide context: After less than 11 days of antigen culture, PBMC TCR beta CDR3s were sequenced. Overall study findings and caveats: Culture-expanded clones reflect memory recall rather than primary priming during culture.

This CDR3 comprises 15 residues. J gave up 3 bases and V 4 bases, and 7 bases lay outside the gene matches. The germline V gene encodes CDR1 MNHEY and CDR2 SMNVEV (reference sequence). Using immunoSEQ multiplex PCR, the repertoire was profiled, and TCRdb retains in-frame clones only, with some absent. The repertoire holds under 45,000 clones, with more than 65% as singletons. The V gene is TRBV27, the J gene TRBJ2-5; the match to TRBD1 covers 8 bases. This receptor was taken from an adult with COVID-19. The sequenced sample was naive CD4+ T cells from PBMCs, cultured in vitro. Subset described: naive CD4+ T cells isolated by negative enrichment. The CDR3 sequence is CASSSPGQGEETQYF. DNA for the CDR3: TGTGCCAGCAGTTCCCCCGGACAGGGAGAAGAGACCCAGTACTTC.